Listed below are T cell receptor beta chains from one sample, sequenced in a study of T cells in Graves' hyperthyroidism and ophthalmopathy. One entry per CDR3 protein results from TCRdb running MiXCR on the multiplex PCR reads. This table has about 700,000 distinct CDR3 sequences, 14% appearing once. The specimen was blood. The receptors were gathered from a young woman with Graves' hyperthyroidism. Both conserved end residues are part of each CDR3. A D gene is named only where the DNA matches it firmly. Only part of the rows carry a size: once, few, many, or a class if the clone is expanded.

clone_size: few
j_call: TRBJ1-1
v_call: TRBV9
cdr3_length: 15
d_call: TRBD1
cdr3_nt: TGTGCCAGCAGCGTAGGAGACAGGGTGGGCACTGAAGCTTTCTTT
cdr3_aa: CASSVGDRVGTEAFF

clone_size: many
j_call: TRBJ1-1
v_call: TRBV18
cdr3_length: 15
d_call: NA
cdr3_nt: TGTGCCAGCTCACCAGTTAACGGTGGCGGAACTGAAGCTTTCTTT
cdr3_aa: CASSPVNGGGTEAFF

clone_size: NA
j_call: TRBJ2-1
v_call: TRBV7-9
cdr3_length: 13
d_call: NA
cdr3_nt: TGTGCCAGCAGCTTAGGCAGGGTGGCTGAGCAGTTCTTC
cdr3_aa: CASSLGRVAEQFF

clone_size: many
j_call: TRBJ2-1
v_call: TRBV27
cdr3_length: 15
d_call: TRBD2
cdr3_nt: TGTGCCAGCAGCGATGGGACTAGCGGGACAAATGAGCAGTTCTTC
cdr3_aa: CASSDGTSGTNEQFF

clone_size: few
j_call: TRBJ1-6
v_call: TRBV29-1
cdr3_length: 13
d_call: NA
cdr3_nt: TGCAGCGTCCAGAGCTCCTATAATTCACCCCTCCACTTT
cdr3_aa: CSVQSSYNSPLHF

clone_size: many
j_call: TRBJ2-5
v_call: TRBV6-1
cdr3_length: 13
d_call: NA
cdr3_nt: TGTGCCAGCAGAGGGGCGAAGCAAGAGACCCAGTACTTC
cdr3_aa: CASRGAKQETQYF

clone_size: few
j_call: TRBJ1-5
v_call: TRBV5-5
cdr3_length: 15
d_call: TRBD1
cdr3_nt: TGTGCCAGCAGCTTGGGTGACAGGGCCTGGGAGCCCCAGCATTTT
cdr3_aa: CASSLGDRAWEPQHF

clone_size: few
j_call: TRBJ1-1
v_call: TRBV24-1
cdr3_length: 14
d_call: NA
cdr3_nt: TGTGCCACCAGTGGGGAGGGTCCACCCGTTGAAGCTTTCTTT
cdr3_aa: CATSGEGPPVEAFF

clone_size: many
j_call: TRBJ2-5
v_call: TRBV2
cdr3_length: 14
d_call: TRBD1
cdr3_nt: TGTGCCGAACGACAGGGAGAGTACCAAGAGACCCAGTACTTC
cdr3_aa: CAERQGEYQETQYF

clone_size: many
j_call: TRBJ1-1
v_call: TRBV3-1
cdr3_length: 12
d_call: NA
cdr3_nt: TGTGCCAGCTCCACATTGAACACTGAAGCTTTCTTT
cdr3_aa: CASSTLNTEAFF

clone_size: NA
j_call: TRBJ1-1
v_call: TRBV19
cdr3_length: 12
d_call: NA
cdr3_nt: TGTGCCAGTATAAACAGGAACACTGAAGCTTTCTTT
cdr3_aa: CASINRNTEAFF

clone_size: NA
j_call: TRBJ2-2
v_call: TRBV6-2/TRBV6-3
cdr3_length: 18
d_call: TRBD2
cdr3_nt: TGTGCCAGCAGTTTGACGACTAGCGGGAGGGGGAACACCGGGGAGCTGTTTTTT
cdr3_aa: CASSLTTSGRGNTGELFF

clone_size: once
j_call: TRBJ2-2
v_call: TRBV6-5
cdr3_length: 17
d_call: NA
cdr3_nt: TGTGCCAGCAGTTACTTCTCCGGGACCAAACACGCAGGGGAGCTGTTTTTT
cdr3_aa: CASSYFSGTKHAGELFF

clone_size: few
j_call: TRBJ1-5
v_call: TRBV19
cdr3_length: 15
d_call: TRBD1
cdr3_nt: TGTGCCAGTAGCTTAAGACAGGGGGCAGGTCAGCCCCAGCATTTT
cdr3_aa: CASSLRQGAGQPQHF

clone_size: many
j_call: TRBJ2-7
v_call: TRBV28
cdr3_length: 15
d_call: TRBD2
cdr3_nt: TGTGCCAGCAGTCTCAGCGGGAGGGCCCGCCACGAGCAGTACTTC
cdr3_aa: CASSLSGRARHEQYF

clone_size: NA
j_call: TRBJ2-1
v_call: TRBV27
cdr3_length: 16
d_call: NA
cdr3_nt: TGTGCCAGCAGGCTTAGTAGGGGTGGGGTCGACAATGGGCAGTTCTTC
cdr3_aa: CASRLSRGGVDNGQFF

clone_size: few
j_call: TRBJ1-1
v_call: TRBV20-1
cdr3_length: 11
d_call: NA
cdr3_nt: TGCAGTGCTAGATGGGGGACTGAAGCTTTCTTT
cdr3_aa: CSARWGTEAFF

clone_size: NA
j_call: TRBJ2-3
v_call: TRBV19
cdr3_length: 15
d_call: NA
cdr3_nt: TGTGCCAGTAGAGGTCGGGCGGGATCCACAGATACGCAGTATTTT
cdr3_aa: CASRGRAGSTDTQYF

clone_size: NA
j_call: TRBJ2-7
v_call: TRBV29-1
cdr3_length: 14
d_call: TRBD2
cdr3_nt: TGCAGCGTTGGCGGCCCCGCGGGAGGAGAGGAGCAGTACTTC
cdr3_aa: CSVGGPAGGEEQYF

clone_size: many
j_call: TRBJ2-3
v_call: TRBV6-5
cdr3_length: 16
d_call: TRBD2
cdr3_nt: TGTGCCAGCAGTTACGTAATAGCGGGACGGCGGGATACGCAGTATTTT
cdr3_aa: CASSYVIAGRRDTQYF

clone_size: NA
j_call: TRBJ2-1
v_call: TRBV7-9
cdr3_length: 16
d_call: TRBD2
cdr3_nt: TGTGCCAGCAGCCAACGTGGGACTAGCGGGATGAATGAGCAGTTCTTC
cdr3_aa: CASSQRGTSGMNEQFF

clone_size: few
j_call: TRBJ2-5
v_call: TRBV6-1
cdr3_length: 11
d_call: NA
cdr3_nt: TGTGCCAGCAGGGGATTGGGGACCCAGTACTTC
cdr3_aa: CASRGLGTQYF

clone_size: few
j_call: TRBJ2-2
v_call: TRBV29-1
cdr3_length: 17
d_call: NA
cdr3_nt: TGCAGCGTTGAAGATCTTCTAGACAGCCAAAACACCGGGGAGCTGTTTTTT
cdr3_aa: CSVEDLLDSQNTGELFF

clone_size: few
j_call: TRBJ2-7
v_call: TRBV28
cdr3_length: 13
d_call: NA
cdr3_nt: TGTGCCAGCAACCCCAGCACATACTACGAGCAGTACTTC
cdr3_aa: CASNPSTYYEQYF

clone_size: NA
j_call: TRBJ2-5
v_call: TRBV7-3
cdr3_length: 15
d_call: TRBD1
cdr3_nt: TGTGCCAGCAGCCCTGACAGGGGGCGGGGAGAGACCCAGTACTTC
cdr3_aa: CASSPDRGRGETQYF

clone_size: few
j_call: TRBJ2-5
v_call: TRBV9
cdr3_length: 16
d_call: NA
cdr3_nt: TGTGCCAGCAGCATTTCTTTGGGGACTTCGGAAGAGACCCAGTACTTC
cdr3_aa: CASSISLGTSEETQYF

clone_size: NA
j_call: TRBJ2-1
v_call: TRBV29-1
cdr3_length: 15
d_call: TRBD2
cdr3_nt: TGCAGTGCTACCCCTAGCGGGAGGGTGGGAGATGAGCAGTTCTTC
cdr3_aa: CSATPSGRVGDEQFF

clone_size: few
j_call: TRBJ2-3
v_call: TRBV19
cdr3_length: 15
d_call: TRBD2
cdr3_nt: TGTGCCAGTAGCCCCAGGGAGGGACGGGCAGATACGCAGTATTTT
cdr3_aa: CASSPREGRADTQYF